Listed below are T cell receptor beta chains from one sample, sequenced in a study of T cells in localized non-small cell lung cancer. Clones were read by immunoSEQ multiplex PCR, and TCRdb kept only the in-frame ones, dropping some. The table shows about 31,000 clones, with 88% occurring only once. The material sequenced was peripheral blood mononuclear cells, taken before any cancer treatment. The receptors stem from a woman aged 35 to 69 with stage III lung adenocarcinoma. Both conserved end residues are part of each CDR3. A D gene is named only where the DNA matches it firmly. Size is omitted from some rows. Given values are once, few, many or a class for expanded clones.

D: .
J: TRBJ1-1
size: .
V: TRBV30
CDR3: CAWSDPRTMNTEAFF
DNA: TGTGCCTGGAGTGACCCCCGCACTATGAACACTGAAGCTTTCTTT

D: TRBD2
J: TRBJ2-7
size: once
V: TRBV19
CDR3: CASSLRAASGSYEQYF
DNA: TGTGCCAGTAGTCTCCGCGCGGCTAGCGGGAGCTACGAGCAGTACTTC

D: TRBD2
J: TRBJ2-5
size: once
V: TRBV7-9
CDR3: CASSVGLAGTETQYF
DNA: TGTGCCAGCAGCGTCGGACTAGCGGGGACGGAGACCCAGTACTTC

D: .
J: TRBJ2-7
size: .
V: TRBV6-1
CDR3: CASSGGRSHYEQYF
DNA: TGTGCCAGCAGTGGTGGCAGGTCACACTACGAGCAGTACTTC

D: .
J: TRBJ1-2
size: .
V: TRBV19
CDR3: CASSINLDGGYTF
DNA: TGTGCCAGTAGTATCAATCTCGACGGTGGCTACACCTTC

D: .
J: TRBJ1-2
size: once
V: TRBV19
CDR3: CASSVQGGEGYTF
DNA: TGTGCCAGTAGTGTGCAGGGTGGGGAGGGCTACACCTTC

D: TRBD1
J: TRBJ1-2
size: once
V: TRBV5-4
CDR3: CASSGEDRGGYGYTF
DNA: TGTGCCAGCAGCGGTGAGGACAGGGGCGGCTATGGCTACACCTTC

D: .
J: TRBJ1-1
size: .
V: TRBV19
CDR3: CASSSLELAEAFF
DNA: TGTGCCAGTAGTTCCCTAGAACTAGCTGAAGCTTTCTTT

D: .
J: TRBJ2-7
size: .
V: TRBV5-1
CDR3: CASSLDGGVEQYF
DNA: TGCGCCAGCAGCTTGGATGGGGGCGTCGAGCAGTACTTC

D: .
J: TRBJ2-5
size: .
V: TRBV11-2
CDR3: CASSLGLGGETQYF
DNA: TGTGCCAGCAGCTTAGGCTTGGGCGGCGAGACCCAGTACTTC

D: .
J: TRBJ2-7
size: .
V: TRBV14
CDR3: CASSPGAGRGYEQYF
DNA: TGTGCCAGCAGCCCAGGAGCCGGGAGAGGATACGAGCAGTACTTC

D: .
J: TRBJ2-2
size: .
V: TRBV5-1
CDR3: CASSLTTGELFF
DNA: TGCGCCAGCAGCTTGACCACCGGGGAGCTGTTTTTT

D: TRBD2
J: TRBJ2-2
size: once
V: TRBV6-5
CDR3: CASSFLAGGTGELFF
DNA: TGTGCCAGCAGTTTCCTAGCGGGGGGCACCGGGGAGCTGTTTTTT

D: .
J: TRBJ1-6
size: .
V: TRBV9
CDR3: CASSVAGENSPLHF
DNA: TGTGCCAGCAGCGTAGCGGGGGAGAATTCACCCCTCCACTTT

D: .
J: TRBJ1-2
size: .
V: TRBV7-2
CDR3: CASSLQAWANYGYTF
DNA: TGTGCCAGCAGCTTACAAGCGTGGGCTAACTATGGCTACACCTTC

D: .
J: TRBJ1-1
size: .
V: TRBV5-1
CDR3: CASSFTGRDTEAFF
DNA: TGCGCCAGCAGCTTCACAGGGAGAGACACTGAAGCTTTCTTT

D: .
J: TRBJ2-7
size: once
V: TRBV18
CDR3: CASSPESSYEQYF
DNA: TGTGCCAGCTCACCGGAGAGCTCCTACGAGCAGTACTTC

D: TRBD2
J: TRBJ2-2
size: .
V: TRBV25-1
CDR3: CASSPSGRSPIWGELFF
DNA: TGTGCCAGCAGTCCTAGCGGGAGGTCCCCGATCTGGGGGGAGCTGTTTTTT

D: .
J: TRBJ2-1
size: .
V: TRBV19
CDR3: CASTRGDNEQFF
DNA: TGTGCCAGTACTAGGGGCGACAATGAGCAGTTCTTC

D: .
J: TRBJ2-2
size: .
V: TRBV7-9
CDR3: CASSSGGKLFF
DNA: TGTGCCAGCAGCTCAGGGGGGAAGCTGTTTTTT

D: TRBD2
J: TRBJ2-1
size: .
V: TRBV15
CDR3: CATSSERGLGNEQFF
DNA: TGTGCCACCAGCAGTGAGCGGGGTCTAGGGAATGAGCAGTTCTTC

D: TRBD1
J: TRBJ1-2
size: .
V: TRBV7-3
CDR3: CASSPQGTGGYYTF
DNA: TGTGCCAGCAGCCCCCAGGGGACAGGGGGCTACTACACCTTC

D: .
J: TRBJ2-3
size: .
V: TRBV11-2
CDR3: CASSFMAESTDTQYF
DNA: TGTGCCAGCAGCTTTATGGCAGAGAGCACAGATACGCAGTATTTT

D: .
J: TRBJ1-1
size: few
V: TRBV9
CDR3: CASSPAAGVVMNTEAFF
DNA: TGTGCCAGCAGCCCTGCGGCAGGGGTGGTTATGAACACTGAAGCTTTCTTT

D: TRBD1
J: TRBJ1-2
size: .
V: TRBV15
CDR3: CATSSRGQEFFGYTF
DNA: TGTGCCACCAGCAGTAGGGGACAGGAGTTTTTTGGCTACACCTTC

D: .
J: TRBJ1-2
size: .
V: TRBV6-7
CDR3: CASSPGHPSRGYTF
DNA: TGTGCCAGCAGCCCGGGACACCCATCTCGCGGCTACACCTTC

D: .
J: TRBJ2-1
size: .
V: TRBV7-2
CDR3: CASSLVGFSYNEQFF
DNA: TGTGCCAGCAGCTTAGTCGGATTCTCCTACAATGAGCAGTTCTTC

D: TRBD1
J: TRBJ1-6
size: .
V: TRBV4-3
CDR3: CASSQDWGRRGVYSPLHF
DNA: TGCGCCAGCAGCCAAGATTGGGGACGCAGGGGGGTTTATTCACCCCTCCACTTT

D: .
J: TRBJ1-1
size: .
V: TRBV4-1
CDR3: CASSQWQLNTEAFF
DNA: TGCGCCAGCAGCCAATGGCAGTTGAACACTGAAGCTTTCTTT

D: .
J: TRBJ2-7
size: .
V: TRBV30
CDR3: CAWNLPGLSYEQYF
DNA: TGTGCCTGGAACCTCCCGGGACTTTCCTACGAGCAGTACTTC

D: TRBD1
J: TRBJ1-5
size: once
V: TRBV7-2
CDR3: CASSLGGQKQHF
DNA: TGTGCCAGCAGCTTAGGGGGACAGAAACAGCATTTT

D: .
J: TRBJ1-4
size: .
V: TRBV30
CDR3: CAWEPGNIGEKLFF
DNA: TGTGCCTGGGAACCAGGGAACATCGGGGAAAAACTGTTTTTT

D: .
J: TRBJ2-1
size: .
V: TRBV19
CDR3: CATYNRQRPNEQFF
DNA: TGTGCCACCTACAACAGACAGCGGCCGAATGAGCAGTTCTTC

D: .
J: TRBJ2-1
size: .
V: TRBV7-2
CDR3: CASSLRARNEQFF
DNA: TGTGCCAGCAGCTTAAGGGCCAGGAATGAGCAGTTCTTC

D: .
J: TRBJ1-3
size: few
V: TRBV6-6
CDR3: CASSRPRNTIYF
DNA: TGTGCCAGCAGTCGCCCACGAAACACCATATATTTT

D: .
J: TRBJ2-1
size: .
V: TRBV9
CDR3: CASSSRPDFLNEQFF
DNA: TGTGCCAGCAGCTCCAGGCCGGACTTCTTGAATGAGCAGTTCTTC